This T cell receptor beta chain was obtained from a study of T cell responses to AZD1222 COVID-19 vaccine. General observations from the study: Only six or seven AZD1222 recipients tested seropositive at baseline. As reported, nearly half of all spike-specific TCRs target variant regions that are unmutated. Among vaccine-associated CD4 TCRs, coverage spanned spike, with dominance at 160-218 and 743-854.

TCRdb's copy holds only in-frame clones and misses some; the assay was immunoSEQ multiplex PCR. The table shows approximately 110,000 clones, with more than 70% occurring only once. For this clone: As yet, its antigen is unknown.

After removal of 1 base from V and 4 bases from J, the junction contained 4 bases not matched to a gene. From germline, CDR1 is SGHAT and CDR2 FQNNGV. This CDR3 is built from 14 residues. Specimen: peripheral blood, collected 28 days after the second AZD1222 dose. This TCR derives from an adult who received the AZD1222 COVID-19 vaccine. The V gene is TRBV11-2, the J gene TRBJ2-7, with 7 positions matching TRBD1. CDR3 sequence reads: CASSLAAGGYEQYF. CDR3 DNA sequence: TGTGCCAGCAGCTTAGCGGCAGGGGGATACGAGCAGTACTTC.